Listed below are T cell receptor beta chains from one sample, sequenced in a study of blood T cell repertoires in COVID-19. Libraries were prepared by immunoSEQ multiplex PCR; TCRdb keeps only in-frame clonotypes and omits some of them. The repertoire includes some 370,000 clones, about 87% of them detected once, and more than 9% sits in the top ten. The material sequenced was peripheral blood. The receptor set was obtained from a woman aged 25-40 years with COVID-19, enrolled during active disease. Each CDR3 is given with its conserved first and last residue. The D gene is left open where the match is weak. Size is omitted from some rows. Given values are once, few, many or a class for expanded clones.

-	TRBV25-1	TRBJ2-7	-	CASRELGEQYF	TGTGCCAGCAGGGAGCTAGGCGAGCAGTACTTC
once	TRBV12-3/TRBV12-4	TRBJ2-5	-	CASSLGAQETQYF	TGTGCCAGCAGCCTGGGAGCGCAAGAGACCCAGTACTTC
-	TRBV9	TRBJ2-1	-	CASSARQGLTYNEQFF	TGTGCCAGCAGCGCCCGACAAGGACTAACCTACAATGAGCAGTTCTTC
-	TRBV15	TRBJ2-7	TRBD1	CATSRFKNRGLDEQYF	TGTGCCACCAGCAGATTTAAAAACAGGGGGCTCGACGAGCAGTACTTC
-	TRBV6-2/TRBV6-3	TRBJ2-3	-	CASSRTAGTDTQYF	TGTGCCAGCAGCCGGACAGCAGGCACAGATACGCAGTATTTT
-	TRBV9	TRBJ1-5	-	CASSPTGGPGQPQHF	TGTGCCAGCAGCCCGACCGGGGGGCCGGGTCAGCCCCAGCATTTT
-	TRBV5-4	TRBJ1-2	TRBD1	CASSFPGQDYGYTF	TGTGCCAGCAGCTTCCCCGGACAGGACTATGGCTACACCTTC
-	TRBV30	TRBJ1-6	-	CAWSVRRLDNSPLHF	TGTGCCTGGAGTGTACGGAGGCTTGATAATTCACCCCTCCACTTT
-	TRBV7-6	TRBJ1-3	-	CASSLNSLGQRAGNTIYF	TGTGCCAGCAGCTTAAATTCGTTGGGGCAGAGAGCTGGAAACACCATATATTTT
-	TRBV7-2	TRBJ2-7	-	CASSLVQGAYEQYF	TGTGCCAGCAGCTTAGTGCAGGGTGCCTACGAGCAGTACTTC
-	TRBV2	TRBJ2-2	-	CASQGDTGELFF	TGTGCCAGCCAGGGTGACACCGGGGAGCTGTTTTTT
-	TRBV9	TRBJ2-5	TRBD1	CASSVETGDGETQYF	TGTGCCAGCAGCGTAGAAACAGGGGATGGAGAGACCCAGTACTTC
-	TRBV18	TRBJ2-1	TRBD1	CASLPGTGTVQFF	TGTGCCAGCTTACCGGGGACAGGGACAGTGCAGTTCTTC
-	TRBV18	TRBJ1-2	TRBD1	CASSPRPGQAVMPYGYTF	TGTGCCAGCTCACCCCGGCCGGGACAGGCAGTAATGCCCTATGGCTACACCTTC
-	TRBV28	TRBJ2-7	TRBD2	CASSTSGRPMEQYF	TGTGCCAGCAGCACTAGCGGGAGGCCGATGGAGCAGTACTTC
few	TRBV7-2	TRBJ2-7	TRBD2	CASSLSPLGGRVAYEQYF	TGTGCCAGCAGCTTATCCCCCCTGGGCGGGAGGGTTGCCTACGAGCAGTACTTC
-	TRBV24-1	TRBJ1-4	-	CATSGGVGEKLFF	TGTGCCACCAGTGGGGGGGTGGGGGAAAAACTGTTTTTT
-	TRBV3-1/TRBV3-2	TRBJ2-7	-	CASSQDTRSYEQYF	TGTGCCAGCAGCCAAGACACTCGTTCCTACGAGCAGTACTTC
-	TRBV12-2	TRBJ2-5	-	CASRSSSGASGHQETQYF	TGTGCAAGTCGCTCCTCGTCGGGAGCTAGCGGACACCAAGAGACCCAGTACTTC
-	TRBV4-3	TRBJ2-1	TRBD2	CASSPRAVGGYNEQFF	TGCGCCAGCAGCCCTCGCGCGGTGGGAGGGTACAATGAGCAGTTCTTC